This T cell receptor beta chain was documented in a study of response to subunit inactivated influenza vaccine. Via MiXCR, TCRdb re-called the RT-PCR reads, giving one row per CDR3 protein. The sample carries a few hundred thousand distinct CDR3 sequences, 11% to 15% recorded once. The CDR3 is 13 residues long. The V end was cut by 3 bases, the J end by 9 bases, with 12 bases between. This clonotype was recorded many times. This specimen consisted of PBMCs from blood, obtained 11 to 12 days after vaccination. The rearrangement links TRBV12-3 or TRBV12-4 to TRBJ2-1; D remains ambiguous. The receptor was derived from a man aged 50-60 years who received an inactivated influenza vaccine. This chain's CDR3 is CASSLGTKGEQFF. CDR3 bases: TGTGCCAGCAGTTTGGGCACGAAGGGTGAGCAGTTCTTC.